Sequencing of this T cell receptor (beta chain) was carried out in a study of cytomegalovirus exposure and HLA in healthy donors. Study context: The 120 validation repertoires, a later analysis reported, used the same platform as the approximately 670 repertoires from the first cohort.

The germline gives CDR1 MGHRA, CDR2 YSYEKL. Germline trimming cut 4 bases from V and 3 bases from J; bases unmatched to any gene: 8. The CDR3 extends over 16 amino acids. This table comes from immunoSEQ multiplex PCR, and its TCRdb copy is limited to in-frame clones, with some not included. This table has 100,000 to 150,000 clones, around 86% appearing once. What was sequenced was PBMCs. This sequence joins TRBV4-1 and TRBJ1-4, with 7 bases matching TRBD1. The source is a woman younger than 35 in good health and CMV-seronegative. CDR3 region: CASSPTGAIPNEKLFF. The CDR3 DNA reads TGCGCCAGCAGCCCAACAGGGGCAATACCTAATGAAAAACTGTTTTTT.